This entry describes one T cell receptor beta chain. This sample is part of a study of blood T cell repertoires in COVID-19. Study at large: PBMCs, B-cell-depleted T cells, or T cells provided the cDNA or gDNA that made up the material.

In the study's own analysis: Nucleated cell number was recorded as an estimate derived from reference gene primer amplification. The data were produced by immunoSEQ multiplex PCR, yet TCRdb's version contains in-frame clones alone and is incomplete. The V and J calls and clone size were taken over from that table, and D and trimming were inferred from the DNA. Of more than 95,000 clones in the sample, roughly 85% were seen once. The V gene lost 3 bases and the J gene lost 0 bases, with 10 bases spanning the gap. The CDR3 runs to 16 residues. Per the germline V gene, CDR1 is KGHDR and CDR2 is SFDVKD. The sequenced sample was peripheral blood. This TCR was sampled from a woman over 75 with acute or convalescent COVID-19. The chain has TRBV24-1 and TRBJ1-4; D gene ambiguous. The CDR3 protein is CATSDPRAATNEKLFF. As DNA, the CDR3 is TGTGCCACCAGTGATCCCCGAGCTGCAACTAATGAAAAACTGTTTTTT.